The 28 T cell receptor beta chains given below trace back to one sample, sequenced in a study of technical replicates of blood from a few donors. Using immunoSEQ multiplex PCR, the repertoire was profiled, and TCRdb retains in-frame clones only, with some absent. The repertoire includes roughly 71,000 clones, 85% to 95% of them detected once, and around 0.37% sits in the top ten. Material: T cells isolated from PBMCs. These receptors were collected from a human donor in good health.

This chain uses TRBV2 with TRBJ1-5; D is ambiguous. Trimming took off 10 bases at V and 4 bases at J, with 17 bases between the two ends. Germline V gene data show CDR1 as SNHLY and CDR2 as FYNNEI. This CDR3 spans 14 amino acids. The chain's CDR3 is CATQDPRNNQPQHF. The CDR3 DNA reads as TGTGCCACCCAAGACCCTAGAAATAATCAGCCCCAGCATTTT.

The rearrangement uses TRBV11-3 and TRBJ2-3; TRBD2 matches 7 bases. V was pared by 1 base and J by 4 bases, with 14 bases of the junction left unmatched. There are 18 residues in the CDR3. Germline-derived CDR1 and CDR2 are SGHNT and YENEEA. This chain's CDR3 is CASSLGWGGSPRSDTQYF. The CDR3 DNA reads as TGTGCCAGCAGCTTAGGGTGGGGCGGGAGCCCAAGGTCAGATACGCAGTATTTT.

CDR3 loop: CASSQGGYSPGYTF. The CDR3 DNA reads as TGCGCCAGCAGCCAAGGCGGGTACAGTCCTGGCTACACCTTC. The rearrangement uses TRBV4-1 and TRBJ1-2; D gene unclear. The CDR3 sequence is 14 residues long. The germline V and J ends were trimmed by 1 base and 7 bases, with 13 bases remaining between them. The germline CDR1 and CDR2 sequences are MGHRA and YSYEKL.

The chain has TRBV13 and TRBJ2-7; 7 bases match TRBD1. Germline CDR1 and CDR2: PRHDT and FYEKMQ (reference sequence). J gave up 6 bases and V 5 bases, and 10 bases lay outside the gene matches. The CDR3 is 14 residues long. CDR3 sequence reads: CASSPATGQSEQYF. CDR3 nucleotides: TGTGCCAGCAGCCCAGCGACAGGGCAGAGCGAGCAGTACTTC.

This rearrangement joins TRBV7-2 to TRBJ2-7; 9 bases are a match to TRBD2. Germline lookup yields CDR1 SGHTA and CDR2 FQGNSA. The V and J ends lost 4 bases and 7 bases, in that order; junction bases with no gene match: 14. The CDR3 is 16 amino acids. CDR3 region: CASSSPIRGREGEQYF. DNA of the CDR3: TGTGCCAGCAGCTCCCCAATCCGCGGGAGGGAGGGGGAGCAGTACTTC. Complete variable domain (other parts from reference TRBV7-2 and TRBJ2-7): GAGVSQSPSNKVTEKGKDVELRCDPISGHTALYWYRQSLGQGLEFLIYFQGNSAPDKSGLPSDRFSAERTGGSVSTLTIQRTQQEDSAVYLCASSSPIRGREGEQYFGPGTRLTVT.

This clone is a singleton in its sample. V usage is TRBV19 and J usage is TRBJ2-5; 7 positions agree with TRBD2. The CDR3 consists of 14 residues. J was trimmed by 5 bases and V by 3 bases; bases with no gene match: 6. Germline values: CDR1 LNHDA, CDR2 SQIVND (reference sequence). The CDR3 protein is CASSMRLAMETQYF. CDR3 sequence (DNA): TGTGCCAGTAGTATGAGACTAGCTATGGAGACCCAGTACTTC.

The gene calls are TRBV11-3 and TRBJ2-7; D not resolved. CDR3 length: 14 residues. Germline values: CDR1 SGHNT, CDR2 YENEEA. V shed 3 bases and J shed 3 bases, with 12 bases lying between them. CDR3 DNA sequence: TGTGCCAGCAGCTTGTGGCCCGCCAGCTACGAGCAGTACTTC. Translated, it gives CASSLWPASYEQYF.

This chain joins TRBV6-1 and TRBJ1-3; no reliable D call. CDR3 length equals 15 residues. The V end was cut by 2 bases, the J end by 0 bases, with 8 bases between. CDR1 is MNHNS and CDR2 is SASEGT in the germline V gene. The CDR3 bases are TGTGCCAGCAGTGAACAGGCTTACTCTGGAAACACCATATATTTT. It is translated as CASSEQAYSGNTIYF.

The V and J genes are TRBV5-4 and TRBJ2-3, with D possibly TRBD2 on 6 matching bases. V dropped 5 bases and J dropped 0 bases, with 13 bases sitting between them. The CDR3 has 15 amino acids. Germline values: CDR1 SGHNT, CDR2 YYREEE (reference sequence). The CDR3, as DNA: TGTGCCAGCAGTCAAGGTAGCGGTAGCACAGATACGCAGTATTTT. This gives the protein CASSQGSGSTDTQYF.

The V and J genes are TRBV19 and TRBJ2-2; perhaps TRBD1 as D (5 bases). V shed 3 bases and J shed 1 base, with 12 bases lying between them. This CDR3 comprises 16 residues. Germline lookup yields CDR1 LNHDA and CDR2 SQIVND (reference sequence). The CDR3, as DNA: TGTGCCAGTAGTATCTTGACAAGGGGGAACACCGGGGAGCTGTTTTTT. It codes for CASSILTRGNTGELFF.

CDR3 nucleotide sequence: TGTGCCACCAGCAGTCCACATTGGGCGGGAGGACTTCGCGAGCAGTACTTC. Its translation: CATSSPHWAGGLREQYF. The chain employs TRBV15 and TRBJ2-7; 8 bases match TRBD2. The CDR3 runs to 17 residues. Germline CDR1 and CDR2: LNHNV and YYDKDF (reference sequence). The trim removed 3 bases at V and 6 bases at J, leaving 16 bases unmatched. The full variable domain, with the rest looked up from reference TRBV15 and TRBJ2-7, is DAMVIQNPRYQVTQFGKPVTLSCSQTLNHNVMYWYQQKSSQAPKLLFHYYDKDFNNEADTPDNFQSRRPNTSFCFLDIRSPGLGDTAMYLCATSSPHWAGGLREQYFGPGTRLTVT.

This clone was counted only a few times. The chain joins TRBV14 to TRBJ2-3; 12 bases are a match to TRBD2. The germline CDR1 and CDR2 sequences are SGHDN and FVKESK. The V and J ends lost 1 base and 6 bases, in that order; junction bases with no gene match: 8. The CDR3 has 17 residues. The chain's CDR3 is CASSQVFLAGGPDTQYF. In DNA, the CDR3 is TGTGCCAGCAGCCAAGTCTTTCTAGCGGGAGGGCCGGATACGCAGTATTTT. Using reference TRBV14 and TRBJ2-3 for the parts outside the CDR3, the full variable domain is EAGVTQFPSHSVIEKGQTVTLRCDPISGHDNLYWYRRVMGKEIKFLLHFVKESKQDESGMPNNRFLAERTGGTYSTLKVQPAELEDSGVYFCASSQVFLAGGPDTQYFGPGTRLTVL.

V gene TRBV5-4 combines with J gene TRBJ1-2, with D unresolved. This CDR3 has 13 residues. Germline V CDR1 and CDR2: SGHNT, YYREEE (reference sequence). Trimming took off 4 bases at V and 0 bases at J, with 7 bases between the two ends. The CDR3 DNA sequence: TGTGCCAGCAGCCTCGAGACTAACTATGGCTACACCTTC. Translation gives CASSLETNYGYTF.

Only one count was recorded for this clone. The gene calls are TRBV28 and TRBJ1-1, with 10 nucleotides matching TRBD1. CDR3 size: 16 residues. Germline assignment: CDR1 MDHEN and CDR2 SYDVKM. Losses at the gene ends were 5 bases for V and 2 bases for J; bases not matched to a gene: 8. The CDR3 sequence is CASSPRDRGINTEAFF. The DNA of the CDR3 is TGTGCCAGCAGTCCCCGGGACAGGGGAATAAACACTGAAGCTTTCTTT.

The rearrangement uses TRBV6-1 and TRBJ2-7, with D unresolved. The CDR3 has 15 residues. The V end was cut by 4 bases, the J end by 2 bases, with 15 bases between. Per the germline V gene, CDR1 is MNHNS and CDR2 is SASEGT. The CDR3 DNA reads as TGTGCCAGCAGTGTGAGTCCCCCCGCGGCCTACGAGCAGTACTTC. Translating gives CASSVSPPAAYEQYF.

The chain recombines TRBV6-5 with TRBJ2-7; D may be TRBD1 (6 bases). Germline CDR1 MNHEY, CDR2 SVGAGI. The V end was cut by 4 bases, the J end by 3 bases, with 13 bases between. This CDR3 spans 14 amino acids. DNA of the CDR3: TGTGCCAGCAGTTCACCGGGACACCACTACGAGCAGTACTTC. Residues: CASSSPGHHYEQYF.

The chain joins TRBV5-1 to TRBJ2-2; D gene unclear. Looked up from germline, CDR1 is SGHRS and CDR2 is YFSETQ. V was trimmed by 4 bases and J by 0 bases, leaving 10 bases between them. The CDR3 loop spans 15 amino acids. CDR3 amino acids: CASSAQSTNTGELFF. The CDR3 region has the DNA TGCGCCAGCAGCGCCCAAAGCACGAACACCGGGGAGCTGTTTTTT.

The chain uses TRBV18 and TRBJ1-4; possible D gene TRBD1, 5 bases. Germline V CDR1 and CDR2: KGHSH, LQKENI. Trimming stripped 4 bases from V and 5 bases from J, with 14 bases between. CDR3 size: 15 residues. The CDR3, as DNA: TGTGCCAGCTCACATAATCAGGGAGGGAATGAAAAACTGTTTTTT. Translation: CASSHNQGGNEKLFF.

V and J are TRBV27 and TRBJ2-7; weak D call: TRBD2 (5 bases). V gave up 8 bases and J gave up 0 bases, with 17 bases separating them. Germline V lookup: CDR1 MNHEY, CDR2 SMNVEV (reference sequence). There are 15 residues in the CDR3. Here the CDR3 reads CASAELGHLSYEQYF. The CDR3 DNA follows: TGTGCCAGCGCCGAACTAGGTCACCTCTCCTACGAGCAGTACTTC.

This sequence joins TRBV7-3 and TRBJ2-7, with TRBD2 as a possible D gene (5 bases). Germline loops: CDR1 SGHTA, CDR2 FQGTGA. There are 15 residues in the CDR3. Trimming shortened V by 4 bases and J by 1 base, and 14 bases separated the two germline ends. CDR3 amino acids: CASSSRQGGSYEQYF. CDR3 DNA: TGTGCCAGCAGCTCGAGACAAGGAGGATCCTACGAGCAGTACTTC.

This clone was counted once. V is TRBV5-1 and J is TRBJ2-7; tentative D call: TRBD1 (6 bases). The CDR3 loop spans 15 amino acids. The germline CDR1 and CDR2 sequences are SGHRS and YFSETQ. Trimming took 4 bases from V and 0 from J, leaving 14 bases between them. The chain's CDR3 is CASSLDRFSSYEQYF. Written as DNA, the CDR3 is TGCGCCAGCAGCCTTGACAGGTTCAGCTCCTACGAGCAGTACTTC.

This clone was counted between two and nine times. V and J are TRBV11-2 and TRBJ1-1; the D is unclear. This CDR3 spans 14 amino acids. V was pared by 3 bases and J by 4 bases, with 12 bases between. Germline loops: CDR1 SGHAT, CDR2 FQNNGV. CDR3 in DNA: TGTGCCAGCAGCTTCAACGACATCGGCACTGAAGCTTTCTTT. This encodes CASSFNDIGTEAFF.

CDR3: CASSESTRVGTEAFF. CDR3 DNA: TGCGCCAGCAGTGAGTCGACCCGGGTAGGCACTGAAGCTTTCTTT. The chain joins TRBV10-1 to TRBJ1-1; no clear D. With 0 bases removed from V and 4 bases from J, the gap between germline ends came to 12 bases. CDR1 is WNHNN, CDR2 SYGVQD, per germline (reference sequence). This CDR3 region has 15 residues.

The genes are TRBV6-6 and TRBJ2-5, with 7 nucleotides matching TRBD2. The germline CDR1 and CDR2 sequences are MNHNY and SVGAGI (reference sequence). V shed 6 bases and J 3 bases; nucleotides not matched to a gene: 10. This CDR3 is built from 15 residues. The CDR3 region is CASSRPGTTKETQYF. CDR3 bases: TGTGCCAGCAGCCGCCCCGGGACTACCAAAGAGACCCAGTACTTC.

This clone was seen a single time. The CDR3 nucleotides read TGCAGCGTTGATAGTGGGGGGATGAACACTGAAGCTTTCTTT. Amino acid sequence: CSVDSGGMNTEAFF. The gene calls are TRBV29-1 and TRBJ1-1; D is perhaps TRBD1 (5 bases). Deletions cut 3 bases from V and 0 bases from J, with 11 bases between. The CDR3 length is 14 residues. Germline V lookup: CDR1 SQVTM, CDR2 ANQGSEA.

This clone occurred once. CDR3 nucleotides: TGTGCCAGCAGTACCCTTGACAGGTACCAAGAGACCCAGTACTTC. This translates into CASSTLDRYQETQYF. The J gene is TRBJ2-5, the V gene TRBV6-5; weak D call: TRBD1 (6 bases). CDR1 MNHEY and CDR2 SVGAGI come from the germline V gene. Between the trimmed V and J ends, which lost 5 bases and 0 bases, there was a span of 13 bases. This CDR3 region has 15 residues.

The chain uses TRBV25-1 and TRBJ1-2; no clear D gene. The V end was cut by 4 bases, the J end by 4 bases, with 13 bases between. The germline V gene has CDR1 MGHDK and CDR2 SYGVNS. The CDR3 runs to 14 residues. CDR3 protein: CASSVPGPVYGYTF. The CDR3 DNA sequence: TGTGCCAGCAGTGTACCGGGTCCCGTCTATGGCTACACCTTC.

The chain combines TRBV20-1 with TRBJ2-1; D ambiguous. CDR3 length: 11 residues. Between the trimmed V and J ends, which lost 3 bases and 5 bases, there was a span of 5 bases. Per the germline V gene, CDR1 is DFQATT and CDR2 is SNEGSKA (reference sequence). CDR3 in amino acids: CSASPDNEQFF. In DNA, the CDR3 is TGCAGTGCTAGTCCGGACAATGAGCAGTTCTTC.